The 27 T cell receptor beta chains below were found in one sample sequenced in a study of identifying expanded T cells in peripheral blood. The protocol was immunoSEQ multiplex PCR, while the TCRdb copy is restricted to in-frame clones and leaves out a portion. The repertoire holds 60,000 to 80,000 clones, with around 90% as singletons. Sequenced sample: blood. The source is a person aged 18-70 years in good health.

The chain is built from TRBV7-2 and TRBJ2-5; TRBD2 matches 14 bases. CDR1 SGHTA and CDR2 FQGNSA come from the germline V gene. The CDR3 sequence is 16 residues long. The V gene end was trimmed by 3 bases and the J gene end by 5 bases; junction bases not matched to a gene: 5. DNA for the CDR3: TGTGCCAGCAGCTTTCAGACTAGCGGGGGGGTGGAGACCCAGTACTTC. This translates into CASSFQTSGGVETQYF.

V usage is TRBV7-2 and J usage is TRBJ2-7; a possible D gene is TRBD2 (5 bases). From germline, CDR1 is SGHTA and CDR2 FQGNSA. The CDR3 covers 14 residues. V lost 1 base and J lost 4, with 11 bases in between. CDR3 coding DNA: TGTGCCAGCAGCTTAGATCGGGGATTGTACGAGCAGTACTTC. It is translated as CASSLDRGLYEQYF.

The rearrangement uses TRBV6-5 and TRBJ2-7; the D is unclear. Germline CDR1 is MNHEY and CDR2 is SVGAGI. This CDR3 has 13 amino acids. Trimming stripped 6 bases from V and 0 bases from J, with 9 bases between. CDR3 residues: CASRVSGSYEQYF. The CDR3 bases are TGTGCCAGCAGAGTTTCAGGCTCCTACGAGCAGTACTTC.

This clone was seen only a few times. The chain carries TRBV4-2 and TRBJ2-3, with 9 bases identical to TRBD1. The germline V gene encodes CDR1 LGHNA and CDR2 YNFKEQ. V lost 0 bases to trimming and J lost 4 bases; unmatched junction nucleotides: 8. The CDR3 consists of 17 residues. Written as DNA, the CDR3 is TGTGCCAGCAGCCAAGAACCCCCGGGACAGGGTTCAGATACGCAGTATTTT. It encodes CASSQEPPGQGSDTQYF.

Remarks on this clone: The final CDR3 position lacks the conserved phenylalanine or tryptophan, pointing to a likely read error. Because the CDR3's place on the DNA is in doubt, the DNA is left out and the CDR3 is given as listed by TCRdb. This sequence joins TRBV10-1 and TRBJ2-7; the table's D call of TRBD1 was not tested on the DNA. The CDR3 totals 10 residues, both ends included. Germline CDR1 and CDR2: WNHNN and SYGVQD (reference sequence). CDR3 sequence: CASSESWGQL.

This clone was seen only once. In DNA form, the CDR3 reads TGCAGTGCCTATGGCTACACCTTC. As protein: CSAYGYTF. This chain joins TRBV20-1 and TRBJ1-2; D gene ambiguous. Trimming took off 6 bases at V and 4 bases at J, with 0 bases between the two ends. There are 8 residues in the CDR3. Germline V gives CDR1 DFQATT, CDR2 SNEGSKA (reference sequence).

This clone was detected only a few times. J is TRBJ1-1 and V is TRBV6-5; tentatively, D is TRBD1 (5 bases). This CDR3 comprises 14 residues. Trimming removed 6 bases from V and 4 bases from J, with 15 bases in between. Germline V CDR1 and CDR2: MNHEY, SVGAGI. The CDR3 reads CASRAREGVTEAFF. CDR3 sequence (DNA): TGTGCCAGCAGGGCCAGGGAAGGAGTCACTGAAGCTTTCTTT.

The gene calls are TRBV10-3 and TRBJ1-3; 9 bases agree with TRBD1. V trimming: 6 bases; J trimming: 7 bases; junction bases outside the gene matches: 4. This CDR3 region has 13 residues. CDR1 ENHRY and CDR2 SYGVKD come from the germline V gene. The CDR3 nucleotides are TGTGCCATCAGCCCGGGACAGGGTAACACCATATATTTT. This gives the protein CAISPGQGNTIYF.

The rearrangement links TRBV11-2 to TRBJ2-1; D is unresolved. The germline V gene has CDR1 SGHAT and CDR2 FQNNGV. CDR3 size: 12 residues. V lost 1 base and J lost 7, with 5 bases in between. In DNA, the CDR3 is TGTGCCAGCAGCTTAGTAGGGAATGAGCAGTTCTTC. This sequence encodes CASSLVGNEQFF.

This sequence joins TRBV7-3 and TRBJ2-5; 9 nucleotides align to TRBD2. The germline gives CDR1 SGHTA, CDR2 FQGTGA. This CDR3 is 16 amino acids long. Trimming at V came to 5 bases and at J to 5 bases, leaving 12 bases not matched to a gene. CDR3 sequence: CASSPGFSGRGETQYF. The CDR3 DNA reads TGTGCCAGCAGCCCGGGGTTTAGCGGGAGAGGGGAGACCCAGTACTTC.

The V call is TRBV5-6, the J call TRBJ2-5; D unclear. This CDR3 has 11 amino acids. Germline V lookup: CDR1 SGHDT, CDR2 YYEEEE. The V end was cut by 1 base, the J end by 5 bases, with 3 bases between. Here the CDR3 DNA reads TGTGCCAGCAGCTTGAGGGAGACCCAGTACTTC. Translating gives CASSLRETQYF.

There are a few counts of this clone. The rearrangement uses TRBV7-3 and TRBJ2-7, with D tentatively TRBD2 (5 bases). Germline CDR1 reads SGHTA; CDR2 reads FQGTGA. The length of the CDR3 is 13 residues. The V end was cut by 5 bases, the J end by 6 bases, with 14 bases between. The CDR3 reads CASSPRREGEQYF. The DNA of the CDR3 is TGTGCCAGCAGCCCGCGTCGTGAGGGCGAGCAGTACTTC.

This chain links TRBV28 with TRBJ1-1; 9 nucleotides line up with TRBD1. Germline trimming cut 6 bases from V and 2 bases from J; bases unmatched to any gene: 7. The CDR3 spans 15 residues. Germline loops: CDR1 MDHEN, CDR2 SYDVKM. The CDR3 protein is CASSSTGGKNTEAFF. CDR3 nucleotide sequence: TGTGCCAGCAGCAGTACAGGGGGCAAAAACACTGAAGCTTTCTTT.

In DNA, the CDR3 is TGCAGCGTTGAGGGTATCGGAGCTTTCTTT. Protein sequence: CSVEGIGAFF. This chain joins TRBV29-1 and TRBJ1-1; D uncertain. V lost 3 bases and J lost 10, with 9 bases in between. Germline V CDR1 and CDR2: SQVTM, ANQGSEA. CDR3 size: 10 residues.

The V gene is TRBV7-8, the J gene TRBJ2-3; 7 bases map to TRBD2. V shed 1 base and J 2 bases; nucleotides not matched to a gene: 3. CDR3 length: 15 residues. Germline values: CDR1 SGHVS, CDR2 FQNEAQ. The CDR3 sequence: CASSLGAGITDTQYF. The CDR3 nucleotides read TGTGCCAGCAGCTTAGGAGCGGGGATCACAGATACGCAGTATTTT.

The gene calls are TRBV7-8 and TRBJ2-7; TRBD1 aligns across 8 bases. From germline, CDR1 is SGHVS and CDR2 FQNEAQ. The CDR3 is 13 amino acids. V gave up 4 bases and J gave up 4 bases; unmatched junction bases: 3. Here the CDR3 reads CASSSDRGYEQYF. CDR3 coding DNA: TGTGCCAGCAGCTCAGACAGGGGATACGAGCAGTACTTC.

The chain has TRBV7-9 and TRBJ2-1; 13 bases are shared with TRBD2. Germline trimming cut 6 bases from V and 6 bases from J; bases unmatched to any gene: 2. The CDR3 has 14 residues. Germline CDR1 reads SEHNR; CDR2 reads FQNEAQ (reference sequence). This CDR3 is CASRRTSGSNEQFF. The CDR3 DNA follows: TGTGCCAGCAGAAGGACTAGCGGGAGCAATGAGCAGTTCTTC.

This clone occurred once. The J gene is TRBJ1-4, the V gene TRBV7-6; D ambiguous. Trimming stripped 5 bases from V and 0 bases from J, with 16 bases between. This CDR3 region has 17 residues. Germline V gene sequence: CDR1 SGHVS, CDR2 FNYEAQ. The CDR3 protein is CASSPRTRASTNEKLFF. CDR3 DNA: TGTGCCAGCAGCCCGAGAACTAGGGCCTCAACTAATGAAAAACTGTTTTTT.

The chain carries TRBV11-2 and TRBJ2-5; D not resolved. In germline, CDR1 is SGHAT, CDR2 FQNNGV. The CDR3 is made up of 15 amino acids. V lost 1 base and J lost 4, with 13 bases in between. The CDR3 DNA follows: TGTGCCAGCAGCTTAGTCTCCTCGGTGGTAGAGACCCAGTACTTC. Amino acids: CASSLVSSVVETQYF.

This clone was observed a single time. The chain combines TRBV7-2 with TRBJ2-1; 7 bases are a match to TRBD2. The CDR3 totals 12 residues. Per germline, CDR1 SGHTA and CDR2 FQGNSA. Germline trimming cut 4 bases from V and 15 bases from J; bases unmatched to any gene: 9. This CDR3 is CASSSRTSTLFF. Written as DNA, the CDR3 is TGTGCCAGCAGCTCCCGGACTAGTACCCTGTTCTTC.

In this sample, this clone turned up a few times. V and J are TRBV2 and TRBJ1-2; D not certain. Germline loops: CDR1 SNHLY, CDR2 FYNNEI. Trimming took 5 bases from V and 8 from J, leaving 12 bases between them. This CDR3 region has 12 residues. The CDR3 nucleotides are TGTGCCAGCAGTCCATGGGATCGGGGCTACACCTTC. Translated: CASSPWDRGYTF.

The chain joins TRBV2 to TRBJ2-1; no reliable D call. The CDR3 spans 14 residues. Trimming took 3 bases from V and 0 from J, leaving 6 bases between them. Per germline, CDR1 SNHLY and CDR2 FYNNEI. This CDR3 is CASSDASSYNEQFF. CDR3 nucleotides: TGTGCCAGCAGTGATGCTAGCTCCTACAATGAGCAGTTCTTC.

J is TRBJ2-2 and V is TRBV7-9; D assignment may be TRBD1 or TRBD2 (5 bases each). This CDR3 is built from 16 residues. The V end was cut by 11 bases, the J end by 2 bases, with 21 bases between. Germline V CDR1 and CDR2: SEHNR, FQNEAQ (reference sequence). The CDR3 DNA reads as TGTGCCGGAGGAGACAGCGGAAGATCTAACACCGGGGAGCTGTTTTTT. It is translated as CAGGDSGRSNTGELFF.

This clone showed up just once. This rearrangement joins TRBV27 to TRBJ2-1; D not certain. This CDR3 region has 12 residues. Looked up from germline, CDR1 is MNHEY and CDR2 is SMNVEV (reference sequence). The V end lost 3 bases, the J end lost 12 bases, and 12 bases lay between the germline ends. The CDR3 protein is CASSFNNDRQFF. DNA of the CDR3: TGTGCCAGCAGTTTTAATAATGACCGGCAGTTCTTC.

This rearrangement joins TRBV6-6 to TRBJ2-1, with 10 bases that match TRBD1. CDR3 length: 13 amino acids. Germline values: CDR1 MNHNY, CDR2 SVGAGI (reference sequence). V dropped 8 bases and J dropped 9; count of bases not matched to a gene: 7. CDR3 loop: CASGGQGLGEQFF. For the CDR3, the DNA is TGTGCCAGCGGGGGACAGGGGCTCGGTGAGCAGTTCTTC.

This clone was found once. The genes are TRBV7-9 and TRBJ2-5; D remains ambiguous. Trimming left V 4 bases short and J 5 bases short, with 5 bases between. Germline assignment: CDR1 SEHNR and CDR2 FQNEAQ (reference sequence). The CDR3 runs 11 residues. The CDR3 bases are TGTGCCAGCAGCTCAGAGGAGACCCAGTACTTC. Its translation: CASSSEETQYF.

The CDR3 loop reads CASSLQLAGDEFF. In nucleotides, the CDR3 is TGTGCCAGCAGTTTGCAACTAGCGGGAGATGAGTTCTTC. The V and J genes are TRBV28 and TRBJ2-1; TRBD2 matches 11 bases. V shed 3 bases and J 14 bases; nucleotides not matched to a gene: 6. This CDR3 is 13 amino acids long. Germline CDR1 and CDR2: MDHEN and SYDVKM.